The TCR beta chain under discussion was sequenced for a study of blood T cell repertoires in COVID-19. Study-level information: Samples taken during acute and convalescent COVID-19 were collected in the United States, Italy and Spain.

The germline gives CDR1 LNHNV, CDR2 YYDKDF (reference sequence). The CDR3 runs to 14 residues. After removal of 8 bases from V and 8 bases from J, the junction contained 12 bases not matched to a gene. As processed by the authors: Amplification of reference gene primers was used by the study to estimate nucleated cell counts. The data were produced by immunoSEQ multiplex PCR, yet TCRdb's version contains in-frame clones alone and is incomplete. V, J and clone size are those of that table, while D and trimming were read from the DNA. Among 150,000 to 200,000 clones, about 82% were seen once, and the ten largest hold more than 4.5%.

Sequenced: peripheral blood. The gene calls are TRBV15 and TRBJ2-1; 7 nucleotides match TRBD2. The sequence was obtained from a woman aged 30 to 39 with acute or convalescent COVID-19. The CDR3 sequence is CATLDRGGGYEQFF. In DNA form, the CDR3 reads TGTGCCACCCTGGACCGTGGCGGGGGTTATGAGCAGTTCTTC.